Below, one T cell receptor beta chain is given with its context. The record originates from a study of shared clonotypes between healthy human individuals. Study context: Per donor, CD8 memory used one plate, CD8 naive used two, CD4 memory used three and CD4 naive used three.

The test was conducted at deep level. Some clones are missing from TCRdb's copy, which holds only in-frame ones; the method was immunoSEQ multiplex PCR. The data show approximately 600,000 clones, 90% to 95% seen once. CDR3 length equals 16 residues. CDR1 is MNHEY, CDR2 SMNVEV, per germline (reference sequence). Trimming took 5 bases from V and 6 from J, leaving 19 bases between them. Terminally differentiated effector memory CD45RA+ cells were excluded from the naive CD8 cells, which were CD45RO-negative and positively selected for CCR7. The receptor was derived from a woman in her twenties or thirties in good health. Sequences were obtained from naive CD8+ T cells sorted from blood. The genes are TRBV27 and TRBJ2-2; possible D gene TRBD1, 6 bases. The CDR3 loop reads CASSPGTGNTAGELFF. CDR3 coding DNA: TGTGCCAGCAGTCCTGGAACAGGGAATACGGCCGGGGAGCTGTTTTTT.